This T cell receptor beta chain was observed in a study of shared clonotypes between healthy human individuals. General study results and limits: Non-shared clonotypes had lower generation probabilities than those shared by all four donors.

As handled by the study authors: Filtering was not the same, since immunoSEQ gave junction-only sequences without quality scores. The table came from immunoSEQ multiplex PCR; TCRdb's copy has only in-frame clones and leaves some out. That table gives V, J and clone size, and the DNA gave D and trimming. Of a few million clones listed, almost 96% are singletons. This CDR3 is 14 amino acids long. V lost 4 bases, J lost 3 bases, and 12 bases lay in between. The germline gives CDR1 MGHRA, CDR2 YSYEKL. As concerns this clone: Its antigen is unknown.

Input material: naive CD4+ T cells sorted from blood. Sample subset: CD45RA+ positively selected. The rearrangement links TRBV4-1 to TRBJ2-5; D might be TRBD1 (5 bases). The sequence was collected from a man aged 18 to 29 in good health. The CDR3 DNA reads as TGCGCCAGCAGCCTTCCGGCCAGGGAAGAGACCCAGTACTTC. Translating it yields CASSLPAREETQYF.